A single sample is the source of the 27 T cell receptor beta chains below, sequenced in a study of T cell repertoires in cytomegalovirus infection. The antigens of these receptors remain unknown. TCRdb analysed the reads with MiXCR anew, one entry per CDR3 protein. The sample includes approximately 1,000,000 distinct CDR3 sequences, less than 40% of them seen just once. This sample comprised cultured CD8+ T cells from PBMCs, obtained from culture after CMV antigen stimulation. These receptors were taken from a human donor in good health (CMV status not recorded). Some clones in this sample may be carry-over from other donors' samples.

V is TRBV2 and J is TRBJ2-3; 12 bases are shared with TRBD2. The CDR3 is made up of 18 amino acids. The junction had 14 bases not matched to a gene; V was cut back by 3 bases and J by 7 bases. Germline V gene lookup returns CDR1 SNHLY and CDR2 FYNNEI. The CDR3 protein is CASSDLRLLAGGMNTQYF. CDR3 nucleotide sequence: TGTGCCAGCAGTGATCTCCGGCTACTAGCGGGGGGCATGAATACGCAGTATTTT.

The rearrangement links TRBV27 to TRBJ2-1; D is undetermined. The CDR3 totals 12 residues. Germline V lookup: CDR1 MNHEY, CDR2 SMNVEV (reference sequence). V was shortened by 3 bases and J by 8 bases, with 8 bases between the two germline ends. In nucleotides, the CDR3 is TGTGCCAGCAGTTTTATAGCCGATGAGCAGTTCTTC. Translated, it gives CASSFIADEQFF.

This CDR3 is CASSRGGDRVKTEAFF. The CDR3 nucleotides read TGTGCCAGCAGTAGGGGCGGGGACAGGGTAAAGACTGAAGCTTTCTTT. The chain carries TRBV2 and TRBJ1-1; TRBD1 agrees at 9 bases. J was trimmed by 5 bases and V by 5 bases; bases with no gene match: 12. The CDR3 length is 16 residues. Looked up from germline, CDR1 is SNHLY and CDR2 is FYNNEI.

This chain joins TRBV2 and TRBJ2-1; 11 bases line up with TRBD2. V shed 3 bases, J shed 6 bases, and the junction held 22 bases outside the gene matches. The CDR3 contains 21 residues. Per the germline V gene, CDR1 is SNHLY and CDR2 is FYNNEI. As DNA, the CDR3 is TGTGCCAGCAGTGACCCCAGAATTAGCGGGGGGGCCCTTCAGAATTTCAATGAGCAGTTCTTC. The encoded protein is CASSDPRISGGALQNFNEQFF.

The rearrangement links TRBV6-5 to TRBJ1-1; TRBD1 matches at 7 bases. Germline V gene lookup returns CDR1 MNHEY and CDR2 SVGAGI. The length of the CDR3 is 14 residues. Trimming at V came to 2 bases and at J to 4 bases, leaving 4 bases not matched to a gene. CDR3 bases: TGTGCCAGCAGTTACGCAGGGGGACCCACTGAAGCTTTCTTT. This codes for CASSYAGGPTEAFF.

This clonotype was observed a few times. This sequence joins TRBV5-1 and TRBJ2-2, with 7 bases identical to TRBD1. Germline-derived CDR1 and CDR2 are SGHRS and YFSETQ. After removal of 4 bases from V and 4 bases from J, the junction contained 7 bases not matched to a gene. The CDR3 covers 15 residues. The CDR3 nucleotides are TGCGCCAGCAGCCCGGGGACAGATGTCACCGGGGAGCTGTTTTTT. Translating gives CASSPGTDVTGELFF.

This clonotype was counted between two and nine times. The chain couples TRBV7-9 to TRBJ1-1; possible D gene TRBD1, 5 bases. The CDR3 totals 16 residues. Trimming removed 5 bases from V and 3 bases from J, with 19 bases in between. The germline V gene encodes CDR1 SEHNR and CDR2 FQNEAQ (reference sequence). CDR3 loop: CASSQGKANPYTEAFF. The CDR3 coding sequence is TGTGCCAGCAGCCAGGGAAAGGCAAACCCTTACACTGAAGCTTTCTTT.

At least ten counts were recorded for this clonotype. The CDR3 sequence is CASSGRTSGGVGETQYF. The CDR3 coding sequence is TGTGCCAGCAGCGGAAGGACTAGCGGGGGGGTCGGGGAGACCCAGTACTTC. This chain joins TRBV7-9 and TRBJ2-5, with 15 nucleotides matching TRBD2. V gave up 5 bases and J gave up 5 bases; unmatched junction bases: 9. This CDR3 contains 17 residues. Germline V gives CDR1 SEHNR, CDR2 FQNEAQ (reference sequence).

The chain couples TRBV5-1 to TRBJ2-7, with D perhaps matching TRBD1 or TRBD2 (6 bases each). CDR3 length: 16 amino acids. Germline V gene lookup returns CDR1 SGHRS and CDR2 YFSETQ. Trimming shortened V by 1 base and J by 2 bases, and 16 bases separated the two germline ends. CDR3 residues: CASSLNTGASTYEQYV. The CDR3 DNA reads as TGCGCCAGCAGCTTGAATACGGGGGCTTCGACCTACGAGCAGTACGTC.

The chain has TRBV5-6 and TRBJ2-5; D remains unclear. CDR1 is SGHDT, CDR2 YYEEEE, per germline. The CDR3 loop spans 16 amino acids. V lost 3 bases to trimming and J lost 1 base, with 16 bases between them. This chain's CDR3 is CASSSPLAGFQETQYF. The CDR3 bases are TGTGCCAGCAGCTCGCCTCTTGCAGGCTTCCAAGAGACCCAGTACTTC.

The chain employs TRBV6-8 and TRBJ2-1; D is undetermined. This CDR3 comprises 12 residues. Germline V gene data show CDR1 as MNHGY and CDR2 as SAAAGT. Trimming stripped 5 bases from V and 9 bases from J, with 11 bases between. CDR3 protein: CASSVSIGEQFF. Here the CDR3 DNA reads TGTGCCAGCAGTGTCAGTATAGGTGAGCAGTTCTTC.

The chain carries TRBV20-1 and TRBJ1-1; unclear D gene. The germline gives CDR1 DFQATT, CDR2 SNEGSKA (reference sequence). The CDR3 runs to 13 residues. Trimming cost V 0 bases and J 1 base, with 6 bases left between them. The CDR3 bases are TGCAGTGCTAGAGATACAAGGAACACTGAAGCTTTCTTT. Amino acid sequence: CSARDTRNTEAFF.

This sequence joins TRBV20-1 and TRBJ2-7; tentative D call: TRBD1 (6 bases). CDR3 length: 14 amino acids. Germline V gene lookup returns CDR1 DFQATT and CDR2 SNEGSKA (reference sequence). Trimming left V 2 bases short and J 0 bases short, with 11 bases between. CDR3: CSARRTESSYEQYF. In DNA, the CDR3 is TGCAGTGCTAGAAGGACAGAGAGCTCCTACGAGCAGTACTTC.

The chain couples TRBV6-5 to TRBJ2-1; D perhaps matches TRBD2 (5 bases). The germline V gene has CDR1 MNHEY and CDR2 SVGAGI. Deletions cut 4 bases from V and 9 bases from J, with 13 bases between. The CDR3 length is 13 residues. The CDR3: CASSFGGSGEQFF. CDR3 coding DNA: TGTGCCAGCAGTTTTGGAGGTTCGGGTGAGCAGTTCTTC.

This chain links TRBV7-6 with TRBJ1-2; D is uncertain. Trimming left V 5 bases short and J 0 bases short, with 16 bases between. The CDR3 has 16 amino acids. Germline V gene sequence: CDR1 SGHVS, CDR2 FNYEAQ. The CDR3 DNA sequence: TGTGCCAGCAGCCTTAGCGCGGAGGCAGCTAACTATGGCTACACCTTC. Its protein product is CASSLSAEAANYGYTF.

This clonotype has a count of ten or more. The genes are TRBV10-3 and TRBJ2-1; 9 nucleotides match TRBD1. Losses at the gene ends were 1 base for V and 4 bases for J; bases not matched to a gene: 11. CDR1 is ENHRY and CDR2 is SYGVKD in the germline V gene. The length of the CDR3 is 18 residues. CDR3 region: CAISEWTGDNLLYNEQFF. CDR3 DNA: TGTGCCATCAGTGAGTGGACAGGGGACAACCTCCTTTACAATGAGCAGTTCTTC.

V usage is TRBV5-5 and J usage is TRBJ2-7, with 7 positions matching TRBD2. Germline trimming cut 4 bases from V and 3 bases from J; bases unmatched to any gene: 7. This CDR3 has 14 amino acids. CDR1 and CDR2 from the germline V gene are SGHKS and YYEKEE (reference sequence). Here the CDR3 reads CASSGGDGNYEQYF. The CDR3 DNA follows: TGTGCCAGCAGCGGGGGGGACGGGAACTACGAGCAGTACTTC. The complete variable domain, with remaining parts taken from reference TRBV5-5 and TRBJ2-7, reads DAGVTQSPTHLIKTRGQQVTLRCSPISGHKSVSWYQQVLGQGPQFIFQYYEKEERGRGNFPDRFSARQFPNYSSELNVNALLLGDSALYLCASSGGDGNYEQYFGPGTRLTVT.

About this clonotype itself: The junction differs from germline at one of its ends, possibly a read error. V and J are TRBV28 and TRBJ1-4; D is uncertain. Germline V gene lookup returns CDR1 MDHEN and CDR2 SYDVKM. The CDR3 is made up of 17 amino acids. The DNA for the CDR3 is TGTGCCAGCAGTTTTTTTACGGATATAGCAACTAATAAAAAACTGTTTTTT. This sequence encodes CASSFFTDIATNKKLFF.

This rearrangement joins TRBV2 to TRBJ1-4; no reliable D call. The CDR3 extends over 16 amino acids. Germline CDR1 and CDR2: SNHLY and FYNNEI. V was pared by 8 bases and J by 5 bases, with 21 bases between. The DNA of the CDR3 is TGTGCCAGCCGGGCGGCCCAGACCTTAAAAAATGAAAAACTGTTTTTT. The encoded protein is CASRAAQTLKNEKLFF.

The CDR3 sequence is CASSNPVADANTGELFF. The CDR3 DNA sequence: TGTGCCAGTAGTAACCCCGTAGCGGACGCGAACACCGGGGAGCTGTTTTTT. The V and J genes are TRBV19 and TRBJ2-2, with D possibly TRBD2 on 6 matching bases. Trimming took off 4 bases at V and 0 bases at J, with 15 bases between the two ends. The CDR3 length is 17 residues. The germline V gene has CDR1 LNHDA and CDR2 SQIVND (reference sequence). Full variable domain (outside the CDR3, taken from reference TRBV19 and TRBJ2-2): DGGITQSPKYLFRKEGQNVTLSCEQNLNHDAMYWYRQDPGQGLRLIYYSQIVNDFQKGDIAEGYSVSREKKESFPLTVTSAQKNPTAFYLCASSNPVADANTGELFFGEGSRLTVL.

This clonotype was seen ten or more times. The chain links TRBV12-3 or TRBV12-4 to TRBJ1-5; D is ambiguous. CDR3 length equals 14 residues. The V end was cut by 4 bases, the J end by 2 bases, with 9 bases between. The DNA of the CDR3 is TGTGCCAGCAGTTCAGGCCGGGGCAATCAGCCCCAGCATTTT. Translation gives CASSSGRGNQPQHF.

This chain links TRBV5-5 with TRBJ2-3; D unclear. The length of the CDR3 is 15 residues. CDR1 is SGHKS and CDR2 is YYEKEE in the germline V gene (reference sequence). Trimming pared 6 bases from V and 2 bases from J, leaving 16 bases between. The CDR3 sequence: CASTLLGIITDTQYF. The CDR3 DNA reads TGTGCCAGCACCCTCTTAGGGATTATCACAGATACGCAGTATTTT. Full variable domain (remainder filled in from reference TRBV5-5 and TRBJ2-3): DAGVTQSPTHLIKTRGQQVTLRCSPISGHKSVSWYQQVLGQGPQFIFQYYEKEERGRGNFPDRFSARQFPNYSSELNVNALLLGDSALYLCASTLLGIITDTQYFGPGTRLTVL.

The chain combines TRBV20-1 with TRBJ2-1; D is unresolved. The V gene lost 4 bases and the J gene lost 7 bases, with 14 bases spanning the gap. Germline values: CDR1 DFQATT, CDR2 SNEGSKA (reference sequence). The CDR3 spans 13 residues. The CDR3 nucleotides read TGCAGTGCTATCTGGTCGGAGTGGAATGAGCAGTTCTTC. It is translated as CSAIWSEWNEQFF.

V and J are TRBV12-5 and TRBJ1-5; a possible D gene is TRBD1 (6 bases). Trimming cost V 2 bases and J 5 bases, with 25 bases left between them. Germline V gene lookup returns CDR1 LGHNT and CDR2 FRNRAP. CDR3 size: 19 residues. CDR3 in DNA: TGTGCTAGTGGTTTGATGTGGGAGGGGGAATCCTACCCTGATCAGCCCCAGCATTTT. Encoded protein: CASGLMWEGESYPDQPQHF.

V usage is TRBV5-6 and J usage is TRBJ1-1, with D possibly being TRBD1 (5 bases). In germline, CDR1 is SGHDT, CDR2 YYEEEE. The germline V and J ends were trimmed by 3 bases and 3 bases, with 9 bases remaining between them. This CDR3 contains 13 residues. CDR3 residues: CASSSGRDTEAFF. The CDR3 DNA follows: TGTGCCAGCAGCTCGGGACGGGACACTGAAGCTTTCTTT.

The genes are TRBV5-4 and TRBJ2-5, with a weak D call TRBD1 (5 bases). This CDR3 region has 14 residues. V lost 3 bases to trimming and J lost 5 bases, with 14 bases between them. Germline V gene lookup returns CDR1 SGHNT and CDR2 YYREEE (reference sequence). CDR3 in amino acids: CASSSFARAETQYF. Written as DNA, the CDR3 is TGTGCCAGCAGCTCCTTCGCCAGGGCGGAGACCCAGTACTTC.

The J gene is TRBJ1-1, the V gene TRBV7-9, with D uncertain. Germline CDR1 is SEHNR and CDR2 is FQNEAQ (reference sequence). This CDR3 has 13 residues. Between the trimmed V and J ends, which lost 5 bases and 0 bases, there was a span of 7 bases. CDR3 DNA sequence: TGTGCCAGCAGCCAACCGATGAACACTGAAGCTTTCTTT. Translated: CASSQPMNTEAFF.